The 9 T cell receptor beta chains reported below all come from one sample, sequenced in a study of blood T cell repertoires in COVID-19. The table came from immunoSEQ multiplex PCR; TCRdb's copy has only in-frame clones and leaves some out. The sample contains about 270,000 clones, 80% to 90% of which appear only once. The sample was PBMCs or T cells enriched from blood (not recorded which). Receptors originate from a woman in her twenties or thirties with acute COVID-19.

This chain connects TRBV9 to TRBJ1-1, with D tentatively TRBD1 (5 bases). CDR3 length: 14 amino acids. CDR1 and CDR2 (germline): SGDLS, YYNGEE. V was shortened by 6 bases and J by 3 bases, with 15 bases between the two germline ends. CDR3 DNA: TGTGCCAGCAACCTGGAAGGGGCGGACACTGAAGCTTTCTTT. Encoded protein: CASNLEGADTEAFF.

The chain employs TRBV5-3 and TRBJ2-7, with D perhaps TRBD1 (5 bases). TRBV5-3 is an open reading frame, and its role is uncertain. V was cut by 0 bases and J by 6 bases, with 10 bases left in between. The CDR3 runs to 13 residues. In DNA form, the CDR3 reads TGTGCCAGAAGCTTGGAGGGGTTTCTCGAGCAGTACTTC. Protein product: CARSLEGFLEQYF.

The chain recombines TRBV7-9 with TRBJ2-3; maybe TRBD1 (7 bases). The V end was cut by 0 bases, the J end by 3 bases, with 13 bases between. The CDR3 is made up of 16 amino acids. Germline CDR1 reads SEHNR; CDR2 reads FQNEAQ (reference sequence). In DNA, the CDR3 is TGTGCCAGCAGCTTAGCGGCAGGGGGGAATACAGATACGCAGTATTTT. This gives the protein CASSLAAGGNTDTQYF.

The V gene is TRBV25-1, the J gene TRBJ1-2, with TRBD1 matching 8 bases. The V gene end was trimmed by 0 bases and the J gene end by 7 bases; junction bases not matched to a gene: 16. The CDR3 covers 18 residues. The germline CDR1 and CDR2 sequences are MGHDK and SYGVNS. The CDR3 DNA reads TGTGCCAGCAGTGAATACTTCGGACAGGGTGTAGGATCGGTTGGCTACACCTTC. Protein product: CASSEYFGQGVGSVGYTF.

V usage is TRBV20-1 and J usage is TRBJ2-2; 7 nucleotides align to TRBD2. Germline trimming cut 4 bases from V and 4 bases from J; bases unmatched to any gene: 6. The CDR3 is 14 residues long. Germline assignment: CDR1 DFQATT and CDR2 SNEGSKA (reference sequence). CDR3 DNA sequence: TGCAGTGCTACTGAGGCTAGCGGCACCGGGGAGCTGTTTTTT. Translation gives CSATEASGTGELFF.

The chain carries TRBV24-1 and TRBJ1-1; a weak D match, TRBD1 (6 bases). CDR1 is KGHDR, CDR2 SFDVKD, per germline. Trimming pared 7 bases from V and 4 bases from J, leaving 18 bases between. The length of the CDR3 is 15 residues. CDR3 residues: CATRIEGRGGTEAFF. CDR3 coding DNA: TGTGCCACCAGAATTGAGGGCAGGGGTGGCACTGAAGCTTTCTTT.

V gene TRBV27 combines with J gene TRBJ2-3; perhaps TRBD2 as D (5 bases). The CDR3 is 15 residues long. V was shortened by 5 bases and J by 5 bases, with 17 bases between the two germline ends. Germline loops: CDR1 MNHEY, CDR2 SMNVEV (reference sequence). In DNA, the CDR3 is TGTGCCAGCAGTCGCCGGGATCTCGAGAAAGATACGCAGTATTTT. It specifies CASSRRDLEKDTQYF.

The chain combines TRBV27 with TRBJ2-3; 9 bases fit TRBD1. CDR1 is MNHEY and CDR2 is SMNVEV in the germline V gene (reference sequence). J gave up 7 bases and V 4 bases, and 9 bases lay outside the gene matches. This CDR3 contains 15 residues. The CDR3 loop is CASSSPGQGTHTQYF. The CDR3, as DNA: TGTGCCAGCAGTTCGCCGGGACAGGGAACACATACGCAGTATTTT.

The chain couples TRBV7-2 to TRBJ2-1, with 11 bases identical to TRBD2. V was pared by 5 bases and J by 10 bases, with 16 bases of the junction left unmatched. CDR1 and CDR2 from the germline V gene are SGHTA and FQGNSA. The CDR3 consists of 17 residues. The CDR3 coding sequence is TGTGCCAGCAGCCCTCAACCGGGACTAGCGGTTGCATTCGAGCAGTTCTTC. Its translation: CASSPQPGLAVAFEQFF. The whole variable domain, filled in from reference TRBV7-2 and TRBJ2-1, reads GAGVSQSPSNKVTEKGKDVELRCDPISGHTALYWYRQSLGQGLEFLIYFQGNSAPDKSGLPSDRFSAERTGGSVSTLTIQRTQQEDSAVYLCASSPQPGLAVAFEQFFGPGTRLTVL.